This is a list of T cell receptor beta chains from one sample in a study of T cells in localized non-small cell lung cancer. Produced via immunoSEQ multiplex PCR; TCRdb's table is partial and in-frame only. The profile shows around 91,000 clones, roughly 86% of them singletons. The material sequenced was peripheral blood, taken before any cancer treatment. The receptors stem from a man aged 35-75 years with stage I squamous cell lung carcinoma. CDR3s leave out the opening cysteine and the closing phenylalanine or tryptophan.

j_call cdr3_length v_call cdr3_aa
TRBJ1-1 12 TRBV10-1 ASSPGTGNAEAF
TRBJ1-1 13 TRBV7-9 ASSLDGGKNTEAF
TRBJ1-1 14 TRBV28 ASTRRLGQGSTEAF
TRBJ1-1 10 TRBV30 AWRALSAEAF
TRBJ2-1 14 TRBV5-1 ASSLSLAGGVNEQF
TRBJ1-2 10 TRBV6-1 ASRGRVDGYT
TRBJ1-2 11 TRBV27 ASSLLPRDGYT
TRBJ1-5 12 TRBV6-5 ASRAGTGNQPQH
TRBJ1-1 11 TRBV19 ASRGLGDTEAF
TRBJ1-2 12 TRBV5-6 ASSSQGPNYGYT
TRBJ2-1 12 TRBV14 ASSQASVDNEQF
TRBJ2-3 14 TRBV9 ASSGSSRGGTDTQY
TRBJ2-6 13 TRBV19 ASSPTGFGANVLT
TRBJ1-2 13 TRBV6-5 ASSYETGTRRGYT
TRBJ1-2 11 TRBV29-1 SVESGNRHGYT
TRBJ2-7 13 TRBV5-1 ASSLPTGNSYEQY
TRBJ1-4 15 TRBV4-1 ASSHATDRADNEKLF
TRBJ2-7 13 TRBV11-2 ASSANRDSSYEQY
TRBJ2-2 14 TRBV18 ASSPRWQGDTGELF
TRBJ2-7 12 TRBV18 ASSSGTGDYEQY
TRBJ1-2 12 TRBV6-1 ASRVPGGNYGYT
TRBJ1-4 14 TRBV5-6 ASSPSRRSTNEKLF
TRBJ1-1 10 TRBV18 ASSPRGSKAF
TRBJ1-1 11 TRBV6-1 ASRHAQGAEAF
TRBJ2-3 17 TRBV5-1 ASSLEGLAGGPSTDTQY
TRBJ1-2 12 TRBV6-5 ASSSVTGWAGYT
TRBJ2-3 11 TRBV18 ASSQSSTDTQY
TRBJ2-2 15 TRBV5-1 ASSSGRTSGGIGELF
TRBJ1-2 13 TRBV16 ASSQVRIANYGYT
TRBJ2-7 10 TRBV7-2 ASSPNPYEQY
TRBJ1-1 13 TRBV11-2 ASSTRTGYWTEAF
TRBJ1-1 9 TRBV11-2 ASSLDRVDF
TRBJ1-4 13 TRBV5-1 ASSPDGQGQEKLF
TRBJ2-2 15 TRBV14 ASSRYRTSRVTGELF
TRBJ2-5 14 TRBV9 ASSVGAGGRPETQY
TRBJ1-6 11 TRBV29-1 SVGDRMNSPLH
TRBJ2-1 12 TRBV18 ASSPRRADNEQF
TRBJ1-2 12 TRBV28 ASSLGDRSYGYT
TRBJ1-3 13 TRBV18 ASSRQTGSGNTIY
TRBJ1-5 12 TRBV2 ASSGDRGNQPQH
TRBJ2-1 13 TRBV7-3 ASSRQGSSYNEQF
TRBJ2-3 14 TRBV15 ATSTTSGGFTDTQY
TRBJ2-7 13 TRBV7-9 ASSLRQGSTYEQY
TRBJ1-5 14 TRBV6-4 ASSDINRAPNQPQH
TRBJ1-4 15 TRBV9 ASSPRPSRGGNEKLF
TRBJ1-6 14 TRBV5-8 ASSFREGPNNSPLH
TRBJ1-2 10 TRBV27 ASSPLVGGYT
TRBJ1-3 14 TRBV4-1 ASSQQGPFSGNTIY
TRBJ1-1 13 TRBV5-4 ASSLAQTRNTEAF
TRBJ2-6 16 TRBV2 ASSEDRGGGSGANVLT
TRBJ2-4 14 TRBV5-8 ASSRTSGTRENIQY
TRBJ2-2 12 TRBV5-1 ASSTGTGSGELF
TRBJ1-5 12 TRBV7-8 ASSLYMENQPQH
TRBJ2-7 11 TRBV28 ASRTVTGFEQY
TRBJ2-5 12 TRBV7-9 ASSLAGVGETQY
TRBJ2-7 13 TRBV28 ASIYHSGGSNEQY
TRBJ1-3 13 TRBV16 ASSQLDTSGNTIY
TRBJ1-2 11 TRBV6-5 ASTRDRGYGYT
TRBJ1-6 13 TRBV7-2 ASSLYAGGNSPLH